These 26 T cell receptor beta chains originate from one sample sequenced in a study of T cell changes during pregnancy in multiple sclerosis (dated by TCRdb to about 2019). To prepare the library, the immunoSEQ multiplex PCR assay was applied. TCRdb re-hosts the immuneACCESS table, in-frame sequences only. Its copies lack some clones; in the studies checked, an unresolved V gene accounts for under half of them, and the cause for the rest is not known. The table for this sample lists approximately 59,000 clones; 85% to 95% of them were counted only once. Roughly 0.4% of the sample lies in the top ten. Source: CD4+ T cells from peripheral blood mononuclear cells, taken before pregnancy. Receptors originate from a female donor with multiple sclerosis, enrolled in a pregnancy study.

The V and J genes are TRBV27 and TRBJ2-7; 7 bases align to TRBD2. Germline trimming cut 4 bases from V and 0 bases from J; bases unmatched to any gene: 9. The CDR3 is 16 residues long. Germline values: CDR1 MNHEY, CDR2 SMNVEV (reference sequence). In nucleotides, the CDR3 is TGTGCCAGCAGTTCATTGCTCGGCGGGAGCTCCTACGAGCAGTACTTC. Its translation is CASSSLLGGSSYEQYF.

The V gene is TRBV18, the J gene TRBJ2-1; TRBD2 agrees at 12 bases. CDR3 length equals 19 residues. CDR1 and CDR2 (germline): KGHSH, LQKENI. The V gene end was trimmed by 4 bases and the J gene end by 2 bases; junction bases not matched to a gene: 12. CDR3 region: CASSLAVTSGGGAYNEQFF. The CDR3 DNA is TGTGCCAGCTCACTCGCCGTGACTAGCGGGGGAGGGGCCTACAATGAGCAGTTCTTC.

The CDR3 coding sequence is TGTGCCAGCAGCTTAGTTCTTTTTTCGCGACAAGCGGGCGAGCAGTACTTC. Encoded protein: CASSLVLFSRQAGEQYF. V gene TRBV11-2 combines with J gene TRBJ2-7; the D gene is possibly TRBD2 (6 bases). The germline V gene has CDR1 SGHAT and CDR2 FQNNGV. CDR3 length: 17 residues. V was cut by 1 base and J by 6 bases, with 22 bases left in between.

The V call is TRBV29-1, the J call TRBJ2-7; 7 bases align to TRBD1. Trimming at V came to 7 bases and at J to 6 bases, leaving 9 bases not matched to a gene. Germline V gives CDR1 SQVTM, CDR2 ANQGSEA. This CDR3 contains 12 residues. CDR3 coding DNA: TGCAGCGCCAGACAGGGTCAGCGCGAGCAGTACTTC. Protein: CSARQGQREQYF.

The chain is built from TRBV2 and TRBJ1-2; 11 bases map to TRBD1. Germline lookup yields CDR1 SNHLY and CDR2 FYNNEI. This CDR3 has 14 amino acids. The V and J ends lost 6 bases and 8 bases, in that order; junction bases with no gene match: 8. The CDR3 loop reads CASRIGQGARGYTF. CDR3 coding DNA: TGTGCCAGCAGGATAGGACAGGGGGCGCGGGGCTACACCTTC.

The chain joins TRBV6-1 to TRBJ2-7; 10 positions match TRBD2. V trimming: 10 bases; J trimming: 1 base; junction bases outside the gene matches: 4. This CDR3 spans 13 amino acids. Looked up from germline, CDR1 is MNHNS and CDR2 is SASEGT. The CDR3 region has the DNA TGTGCCACTGGACTAGCGGCATCCTACGAGCAGTACTTC. Encoded protein: CATGLAASYEQYF.

The V gene is TRBV4-2, the J gene TRBJ2-2, with D perhaps matching TRBD2 (6 bases). Germline V lookup: CDR1 LGHNA, CDR2 YNFKEQ. CDR3 length: 17 residues. V lost 1 base, J lost 4 bases, and 16 bases lay in between. DNA for the CDR3: TGTGCCAGCAGCCAAGGCCGGATGACTAGACGCACCGGGGAGCTGTTTTTT. It is translated as CASSQGRMTRRTGELFF.

The chain employs TRBV14 and TRBJ2-2; a possible D gene is TRBD2 (5 bases). With 3 bases removed from V and 7 bases from J, the gap between germline ends came to 15 bases. This CDR3 is 15 amino acids long. CDR1 is SGHDN, CDR2 FVKESK, per germline. CDR3 sequence (DNA): TGTGCCAGCAGCCATGGACTCCTGGGTATCGGGGAGCTGTTTTTT. It yields the protein CASSHGLLGIGELFF. Full variable domain (remainder filled in from reference TRBV14 and TRBJ2-2): EAGVTQFPSHSVIEKGQTVTLRCDPISGHDNLYWYRRVMGKEIKFLLHFVKESKQDESGMPNNRFLAERTGGTYSTLKVQPAELEDSGVYFCASSHGLLGIGELFFGEGSRLTVL.

The chain carries TRBV30 and TRBJ1-1; TRBD1 agrees at 8 bases. CDR1 and CDR2 from the germline V gene are GTSNPN and SVGIG (reference sequence). The CDR3 runs 14 residues. V lost 2 bases and J lost 5; bases outside the gene matches: 7. The DNA for the CDR3 is TGTGCCTGGAGTAGACAGGGGAGGGAAACTGAAGCTTTCTTT. As protein: CAWSRQGRETEAFF.

This rearrangement joins TRBV7-9 to TRBJ2-7; maybe TRBD1 (5 bases). CDR1 and CDR2 (germline): SEHNR, FQNEAQ (reference sequence). The CDR3 runs 12 residues. Deletions cut 3 bases from V and 3 bases from J, with 6 bases between. The CDR3 sequence: CASSFQGYEQYF. CDR3 nucleotides: TGTGCCAGCAGCTTCCAGGGCTACGAGCAGTACTTC.

V is TRBV6-4 and J is TRBJ1-1; no clear D. V lost 4 bases to trimming and J lost 0 bases, with 6 bases between them. The germline CDR1 and CDR2 sequences are MRHNA and SNTAGT. This CDR3 is built from 13 residues. CDR3 sequence: CASSAAVNTEAFF. The CDR3 DNA sequence: TGTGCCAGCAGTGCCGCAGTGAACACTGAAGCTTTCTTT.

The V call is TRBV9, the J call TRBJ2-7; 11 nucleotides align to TRBD2. The CDR3 contains 14 residues. Germline lookup yields CDR1 SGDLS and CDR2 YYNGEE. The J segment lost 6 bases and the V segment lost 0 bases, leaving 2 bases of the junction unmatched. CDR3 sequence (DNA): TGTGCCAGCAGCGTAGCTACTAGCGGGAGCGAGCAGTACTTC. The encoded protein is CASSVATSGSEQYF.

The rearrangement uses TRBV10-3 and TRBJ2-7; TRBD2 agrees at 8 bases. Germline CDR1 reads ENHRY; CDR2 reads SYGVKD. V trimming: 4 bases; J trimming: 1 base; junction bases outside the gene matches: 3. The CDR3 length is 14 residues. The CDR3 coding sequence is TGTGCCATCAGTGCCACTAGCGGATCCTACGAGCAGTACTTC. Its protein product is CAISATSGSYEQYF.

V and J are TRBV5-1 and TRBJ2-1; 9 nucleotides agree with TRBD2. The CDR3 consists of 17 residues. The V gene end was trimmed by 0 bases and the J gene end by 7 bases; junction bases not matched to a gene: 11. Germline lookup yields CDR1 SGHRS and CDR2 YFSETQ. The CDR3: CASSLGVREGTRNEQFF. In nucleotides, the CDR3 is TGCGCCAGCAGCTTGGGCGTGCGGGAGGGGACGCGGAATGAGCAGTTCTTC.

The chain has TRBV18 and TRBJ2-2; a weak D match, TRBD1 (5 bases). In germline, CDR1 is KGHSH, CDR2 LQKENI. V gave up 3 bases and J gave up 3 bases, with 11 bases separating them. This CDR3 has 15 residues. CDR3 nucleotide sequence: TGTGCCAGCTCACCCAGGGATGTGGACACCGGGGAGCTGTTTTTT. Residues: CASSPRDVDTGELFF.

The chain combines TRBV7-2 with TRBJ2-5; TRBD2 matches at 7 bases. Per the germline V gene, CDR1 is SGHTA and CDR2 is FQGNSA. Trimming at V came to 4 bases and at J to 5 bases, leaving 7 bases not matched to a gene. This CDR3 has 14 amino acids. The DNA for the CDR3 is TGTGCCAGCAGCTCCAGAGCGGGACGGGAGACCCAGTACTTC. Its translation is CASSSRAGRETQYF.

The chain uses TRBV19 and TRBJ2-3; no firm D call. Germline V lookup: CDR1 LNHDA, CDR2 SQIVND (reference sequence). There are 14 residues in the CDR3. Trimming removed 5 bases at V and 2 bases at J, with 11 bases between. CDR3 residues: CASSGWRNTDTQYF. CDR3 in DNA: TGTGCCAGTAGTGGGTGGCGGAACACAGATACGCAGTATTTT. The whole variable domain, filled in from reference TRBV19 and TRBJ2-3, reads DGGITQSPKYLFRKEGQNVTLSCEQNLNHDAMYWYRQDPGQGLRLIYYSQIVNDFQKGDIAEGYSVSREKKESFPLTVTSAQKNPTAFYLCASSGWRNTDTQYFGPGTRLTVL.

The V and J genes are TRBV2 and TRBJ1-2, with TRBD1 as a possible D gene (6 bases). CDR1 and CDR2 (germline): SNHLY, FYNNEI. The CDR3 loop spans 15 amino acids. Trimming took off 2 bases at V and 9 bases at J, with 19 bases between the two ends. CDR3 coding DNA: TGTGCCAGCAGTGAATATCGTGGGTTGGGGGCTAGCTACACCTTC. Translation: CASSEYRGLGASYTF.

V gene TRBV6-6 combines with J gene TRBJ2-4; 8 bases map to TRBD1. Germline lookup yields CDR1 MNHNY and CDR2 SVGAGI (reference sequence). There are 14 residues in the CDR3. Trimming cost V 4 bases and J 7 bases; bases outside gene matches: 6. CDR3 protein: CASSFGQGGNIQYF. The CDR3 DNA sequence: TGTGCCAGCAGTTTCGGACAGGGTGGGAACATTCAGTACTTC.

This clone was counted a single time. The chain combines TRBV10-3 with TRBJ2-3; D is ambiguous. The germline CDR1 and CDR2 sequences are ENHRY and SYGVKD. Trimming took 3 bases from V and 4 from J, leaving 11 bases between them. The CDR3 has 14 amino acids. CDR3 bases: TGTGCCATCAGTGAAAACTACGAGGCAGATACGCAGTATTTT. Its protein product is CAISENYEADTQYF.

The rearrangement links TRBV6-6 to TRBJ2-2; no reliable D call. CDR1 MNHNY and CDR2 SVGAGI come from the germline V gene (reference sequence). The CDR3 contains 12 residues. Trimming removed 6 bases from V and 7 bases from J, with 9 bases in between. CDR3 sequence (DNA): TGTGCCAGCAGCCCCCCCGGCGGGGAGCTGTTTTTT. It yields the protein CASSPPGGELFF.

The chain employs TRBV28 and TRBJ1-1, with TRBD1 as a possible D gene (5 bases). This CDR3 has 13 residues. V dropped 10 bases and J dropped 1 base, with 13 bases sitting between them. Per germline, CDR1 MDHEN and CDR2 SYDVKM. The CDR3 nucleotides read TGTGCCATCGACAGTAACCCGAACACTGAAGCTTTCTTT. Encoded protein: CAIDSNPNTEAFF.

V gene TRBV13 combines with J gene TRBJ2-2, with a possible D match to TRBD1 (6 bases). The CDR3 runs 14 residues. Between the trimmed V and J ends, which lost 3 bases and 3 bases, there was a span of 8 bases. Germline V gives CDR1 PRHDT, CDR2 FYEKMQ (reference sequence). Here the CDR3 DNA reads TGTGCCAGCAGCTTTACAGGGTACACCGGGGAGCTGTTTTTT. It encodes CASSFTGYTGELFF.

The chain links TRBV27 to TRBJ2-7; tentatively, D is TRBD1 (5 bases). Germline V gives CDR1 MNHEY, CDR2 SMNVEV (reference sequence). With 3 bases removed from V and 6 bases from J, the gap between germline ends came to 9 bases. CDR3 length: 12 amino acids. This chain's CDR3 is CASSFQGGEQYF. CDR3 nucleotides: TGTGCCAGCAGTTTTCAGGGTGGCGAGCAGTACTTC.

V usage is TRBV5-6 and J usage is TRBJ1-4; no firm D call. CDR1 and CDR2 from the germline V gene are SGHDT and YYEEEE. This CDR3 has 15 residues. Trimming pared 3 bases from V and 9 bases from J, leaving 18 bases between. The CDR3 loop is CASSWRTGQGKKLFF. In nucleotides, the CDR3 is TGTGCCAGCAGCTGGAGGACCGGGCAAGGGAAAAAACTGTTTTTT.

The rearrangement links TRBV10-3 to TRBJ2-2, with D possibly matching TRBD2 (7 bases). The CDR3 contains 17 residues. The V and J ends lost 5 bases and 4 bases respectively, with 20 bases between them. CDR1 and CDR2 (germline): ENHRY, SYGVKD. CDR3 DNA: TGTGCCATCAGTTCCGGGGGGCGGCAGGGGTTCACCGGGGAGCTGTTTTTT. It is translated as CAISSGGRQGFTGELFF.